The clone carrying this TCR beta chain appeared a single time. The record originates from a study of blood T cell repertoires in COVID-19. Background on the study: The cDNA or gDNA used as material had been derived from T cells, B-cell-depleted T cells, or PBMCs.

The V gene's germline CDR1 is MNHEY and CDR2 SVGAGI. CDR3 length: 14 residues. V trimming: 6 bases; J trimming: 5 bases; junction bases outside the gene matches: 6. Source study methods: Amplifying reference gene primers gave estimates of nucleated cell counts. TCRdb's copy holds only in-frame clones and misses some; the assay was immunoSEQ multiplex PCR. V, J and clone size derive from that table, while D and trimming were established from the DNA sequence. The sample lists some 80,000 clones, 85% to 90% occurring once. Material: peripheral blood. The chain carries TRBV6-5 and TRBJ1-2; 10 nucleotides align to TRBD1. The clonotype was recovered from a human donor in a cohort sampled during active COVID-19. CDR3 coding DNA: TGTGCCAGCAGGCGGGACAGGGGAAGATATGGCTACACCTTC. Its translation is CASRRDRGRYGYTF.